One and the same sample provided the 12 T cell receptor beta chains below, sequenced in a study of molecular identifiers for immune sequencing clone quantification. In TCRdb, the PCR reads were re-called with MiXCR into one record per CDR3 protein. The table shows about half a million distinct CDR3 sequences, with 20% to 25% occurring only once. Material: naive CD8+ T cells from blood, with Jurkat cell RNA spiked in. Documented subset: FACS-sorted CD8+CD4-CCR7+CD45RA+ naive T cells. The receptors here all came from a human donor in good health. Some libraries in this study had Jurkat cell RNA spiked in.

This clonotype showed up just a few times. The chain links TRBV7-9 to TRBJ2-2; the match to TRBD2 covers 7 bases. Trimming removed 5 bases from V and 3 bases from J; junction bases left unmatched: 15. The germline V gene encodes CDR1 SEHNR and CDR2 FQNEAQ (reference sequence). The CDR3 sequence is 18 residues long. The CDR3 loop is CASSRSVVSRGDTGELFF. As DNA, the CDR3 is TGTGCCAGCAGCCGATCGGTCGTATCTCGGGGGGACACCGGGGAGCTGTTTTTT.

V usage is TRBV11-3 and J usage is TRBJ2-3; 7 bases fit TRBD2. Per the germline V gene, CDR1 is SGHNT and CDR2 is YENEEA. The CDR3 contains 14 residues. The V segment lost 5 bases and the J segment 3 bases; nucleotides outside the gene matches: 5. The CDR3 sequence: CASSRGGPTDTQYF. CDR3 DNA: TGTGCCAGCAGCCGGGGAGGGCCTACAGATACGCAGTATTTT.

This clonotype came up a few times. This chain links TRBV6-2 or TRBV6-3 with TRBJ2-1; TRBD2 might be the D (5 bases). This CDR3 has 14 amino acids. Germline-derived CDR1 and CDR2 are MNHEY and SVGEGT. Trimming left V 1 base short and J 4 bases short, with 8 bases between. CDR3 residues: CASSYYREYNEQFF. The CDR3 DNA sequence: TGTGCCAGCAGTTACTACCGGGAATACAATGAGCAGTTCTTC.

This clonotype appeared a few times. V usage is TRBV29-1 and J usage is TRBJ1-2; a weak D match, TRBD1 (5 bases). This CDR3 is built from 13 residues. The germline CDR1 and CDR2 sequences are SQVTM and ANQGSEA. V dropped 7 bases and J dropped 2 bases, with 14 bases sitting between them. Here the CDR3 reads CSAWEGENYGYTF. The CDR3 coding sequence is TGCAGCGCTTGGGAAGGGGAGAACTATGGCTACACCTTC.

This clonotype has a count of ten or more. The chain combines TRBV7-9 with TRBJ1-1; D is ambiguous. Trimming removed 1 base from V and 3 bases from J, with 12 bases in between. The CDR3 spans 15 residues. CDR1 and CDR2 (germline): SEHNR, FQNEAQ (reference sequence). CDR3 sequence reads: CASSLVLGRDTEAFF. The CDR3 nucleotides are TGTGCCAGCAGCTTAGTTCTGGGCAGAGACACTGAAGCTTTCTTT.

This chain uses TRBV20-1 with TRBJ2-1; 9 bases align to TRBD2. Germline V gene lookup returns CDR1 DFQATT and CDR2 SNEGSKA (reference sequence). CDR3 length equals 13 residues. V lost 1 base to trimming and J lost 8 bases; unmatched junction nucleotides: 3. As DNA, the CDR3 is TGCAGTGCTAGAGTGCTAGCGGGATATGAGCAGTTCTTC. This encodes CSARVLAGYEQFF.

The sample holds many counts of this clonotype. The CDR3 DNA follows: TGCGCCAGCAGCTTGGTCGGGGGGCTCACTGAAGCTTTCTTT. Translating gives CASSLVGGLTEAFF. This chain uses TRBV5-1 with TRBJ1-1, with a weak D call TRBD1 (6 bases). The V gene lost 0 bases and the J gene lost 4 bases, with 10 bases spanning the gap. Germline values: CDR1 SGHRS, CDR2 YFSETQ. The CDR3 spans 14 residues.

Points on this clonotype: A junction boundary mismatches the germline segment, possibly from a read error. V gene TRBV11-2 combines with J gene TRBJ2-5; 9 bases align to TRBD1. The CDR3 length is 17 residues. Germline loops: CDR1 SGHAT, CDR2 FQNNGV. CDR3: CAGSFLGQGTYQETQYF. In nucleotides, the CDR3 is TGTGCCGGCAGCTTTCTAGGACAGGGGACGTACCAAGAGACCCAGTACTTC. Full variable domain (outside the CDR3, taken from reference TRBV11-2 and TRBJ2-5): EAGVAQSPRYKIIEKRQSVAFWCNPISGHATLYWYQQILGQGPKLLIQFQNNGVVDDSQLPKDRFSAERLKGVDSTLKIQPAKLEDSAVYLCAGSFLGQGTYQETQYFGPGTRLLVL.

This clonotype has more than one count but fewer than ten. The J gene is TRBJ2-5, the V gene TRBV7-9; D may be TRBD1 or TRBD2 (5 bases each). Germline V gene sequence: CDR1 SEHNR, CDR2 FQNEAQ (reference sequence). V was clipped by 4 bases and J by 3 bases, with 12 bases between them. The CDR3 has 14 residues. CDR3 nucleotides: TGTGCCAGCAGCTCTCCGGGACCAGAAGAGACCCAGTACTTC. The encoded protein is CASSSPGPEETQYF.

At least ten counts were recorded for this clonotype. This chain's CDR3 is CASSQTGTYEQYF. The CDR3 nucleotides read TGCGCCAGCAGCCAGACAGGCACCTACGAGCAGTACTTC. The V and J genes are TRBV4-1 and TRBJ2-7, with D possibly TRBD1 on 6 matching bases. Trimming cost V 3 bases and J 2 bases, with 8 bases left between them. The CDR3 extends over 13 amino acids. Per germline, CDR1 MGHRA and CDR2 YSYEKL.

This clonotype appeared many times. This chain links TRBV19 with TRBJ2-7, with TRBD1 identical over 9 bases. CDR1 is LNHDA, CDR2 SQIVND, per germline (reference sequence). The trim removed 5 bases at V and 2 bases at J, leaving 7 bases unmatched. The CDR3 covers 15 residues. CDR3 bases: TGTGCCAGTAGTTTGGGACAGGGTCTCACCTACGAGCAGTACTTC. Its protein product is CASSLGQGLTYEQYF.

V is TRBV19 and J is TRBJ2-7; D perhaps matches TRBD1 (5 bases). CDR1 and CDR2 from the germline V gene are LNHDA and SQIVND (reference sequence). Trimming shortened V by 7 bases and J by 7 bases, and 17 bases separated the two germline ends. The CDR3 is 13 amino acids. Here the CDR3 DNA reads TGTGCCAGTACGGCAGGGATATATTCTGAGCAGTACTTC. Translation gives CASTAGIYSEQYF.